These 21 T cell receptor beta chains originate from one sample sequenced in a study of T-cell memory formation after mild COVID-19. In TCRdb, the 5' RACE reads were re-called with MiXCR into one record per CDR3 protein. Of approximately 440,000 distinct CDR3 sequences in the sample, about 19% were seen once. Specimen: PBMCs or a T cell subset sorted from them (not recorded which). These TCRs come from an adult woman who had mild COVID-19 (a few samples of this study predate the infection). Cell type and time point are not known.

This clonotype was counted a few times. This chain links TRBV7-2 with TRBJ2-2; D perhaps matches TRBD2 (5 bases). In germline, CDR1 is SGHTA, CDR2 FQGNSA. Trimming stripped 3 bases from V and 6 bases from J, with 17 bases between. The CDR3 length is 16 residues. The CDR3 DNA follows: TGTGCCAGCAGCTTCGGGTTTCTGGCGGGCCCCGGGGAGCTGTTTTTT. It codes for CASSFGFLAGPGELFF.

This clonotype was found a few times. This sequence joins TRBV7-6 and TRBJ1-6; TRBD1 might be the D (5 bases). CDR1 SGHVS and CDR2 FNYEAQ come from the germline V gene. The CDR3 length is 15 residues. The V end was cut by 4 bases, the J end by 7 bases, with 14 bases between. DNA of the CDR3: TGTGCCAGCAGCTCTGAGGCGGGGGTAAATTCACCCCTCCACTTT. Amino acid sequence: CASSSEAGVNSPLHF.

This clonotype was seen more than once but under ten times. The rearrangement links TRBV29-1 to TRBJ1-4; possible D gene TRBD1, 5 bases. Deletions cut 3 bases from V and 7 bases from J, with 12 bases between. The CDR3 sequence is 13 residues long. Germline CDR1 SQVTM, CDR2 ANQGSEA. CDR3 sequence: CSVDIGGGEKLFF. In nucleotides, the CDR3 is TGCAGCGTTGATATCGGGGGTGGTGAAAAACTGTTTTTT.

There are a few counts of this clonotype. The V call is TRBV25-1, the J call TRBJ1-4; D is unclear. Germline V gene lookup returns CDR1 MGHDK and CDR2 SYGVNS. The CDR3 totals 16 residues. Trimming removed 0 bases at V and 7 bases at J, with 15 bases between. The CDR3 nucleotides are TGTGCCAGCAGTGAATATATTGGTAGAGGAGGTGAAAAACTGTTTTTT. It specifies CASSEYIGRGGEKLFF.

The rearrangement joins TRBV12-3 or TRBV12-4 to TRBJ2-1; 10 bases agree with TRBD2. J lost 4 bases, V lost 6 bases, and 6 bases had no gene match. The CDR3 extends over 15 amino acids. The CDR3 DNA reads TGTGCCAGCAGCCCCTCGACTAGCGGGTACAATGAGCAGTTCTTC. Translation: CASSPSTSGYNEQFF.

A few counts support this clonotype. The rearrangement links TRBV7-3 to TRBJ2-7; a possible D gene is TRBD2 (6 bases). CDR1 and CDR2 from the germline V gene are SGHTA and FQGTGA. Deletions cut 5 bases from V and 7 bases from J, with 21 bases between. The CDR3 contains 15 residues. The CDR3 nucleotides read TGTGCCAGCAGCCCGACTACCGACGGGGGTTCGGAGCAGTACTTC. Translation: CASSPTTDGGSEQYF.

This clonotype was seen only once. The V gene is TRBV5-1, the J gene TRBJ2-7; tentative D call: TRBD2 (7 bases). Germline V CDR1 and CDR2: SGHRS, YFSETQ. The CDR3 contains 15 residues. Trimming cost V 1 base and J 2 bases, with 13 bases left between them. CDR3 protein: CASSLSAGAPYEQYF. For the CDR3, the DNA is TGCGCCAGCAGCTTGTCGGCGGGGGCCCCCTACGAGCAGTACTTC.

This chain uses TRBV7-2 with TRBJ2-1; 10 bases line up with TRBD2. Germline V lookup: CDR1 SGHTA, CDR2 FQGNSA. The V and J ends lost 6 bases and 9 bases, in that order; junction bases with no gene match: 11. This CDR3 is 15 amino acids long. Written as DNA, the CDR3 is TGTGCCAGCAGTCCCGAGGCTAGCGGGGGCCGTGAGCAGTTCTTC. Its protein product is CASSPEASGGREQFF. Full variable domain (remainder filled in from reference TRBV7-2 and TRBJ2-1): GAGVSQSPSNKVTEKGKDVELRCDPISGHTALYWYRQSLGQGLEFLIYFQGNSAPDKSGLPSDRFSAERTGGSVSTLTIQRTQQEDSAVYLCASSPEASGGREQFFGPGTRLTVL.

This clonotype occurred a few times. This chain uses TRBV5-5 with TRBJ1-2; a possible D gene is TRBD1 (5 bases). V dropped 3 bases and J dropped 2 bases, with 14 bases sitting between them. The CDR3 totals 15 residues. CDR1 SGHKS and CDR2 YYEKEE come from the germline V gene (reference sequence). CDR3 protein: CASSSRMDMNYGYTF. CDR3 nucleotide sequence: TGTGCCAGCAGCTCCCGGATGGACATGAACTATGGCTACACCTTC.

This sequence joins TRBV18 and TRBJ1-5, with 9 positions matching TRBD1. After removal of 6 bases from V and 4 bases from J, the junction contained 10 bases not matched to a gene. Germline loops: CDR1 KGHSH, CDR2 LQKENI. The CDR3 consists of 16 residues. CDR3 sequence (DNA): TGTGCCAGCTCGCAGCGTCCGGGACAGGGAAATCAGCCCCAGCATTTT. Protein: CASSQRPGQGNQPQHF.

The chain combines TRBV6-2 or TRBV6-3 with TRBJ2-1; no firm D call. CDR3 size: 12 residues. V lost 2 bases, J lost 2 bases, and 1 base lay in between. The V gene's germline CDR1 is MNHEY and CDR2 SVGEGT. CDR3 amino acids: CASSYPYNEQFF. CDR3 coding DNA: TGTGCCAGCAGTTACCCCTACAATGAGCAGTTCTTC.

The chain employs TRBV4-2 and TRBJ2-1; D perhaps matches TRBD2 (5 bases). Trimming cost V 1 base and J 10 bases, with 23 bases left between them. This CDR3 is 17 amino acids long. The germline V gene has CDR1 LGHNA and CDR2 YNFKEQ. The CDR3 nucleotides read TGTGCCAGCAGCCAAGTAGTCCAACTAGAGGTGGGAAAAGAGCAGTTCTTC. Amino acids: CASSQVVQLEVGKEQFF.

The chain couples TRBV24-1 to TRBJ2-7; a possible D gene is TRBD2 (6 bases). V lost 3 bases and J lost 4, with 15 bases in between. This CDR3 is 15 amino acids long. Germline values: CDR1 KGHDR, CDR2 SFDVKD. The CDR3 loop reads CATSDGGNGNYEQYF. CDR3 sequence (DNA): TGTGCCACCAGTGATGGGGGGAACGGGAATTACGAGCAGTACTTC.

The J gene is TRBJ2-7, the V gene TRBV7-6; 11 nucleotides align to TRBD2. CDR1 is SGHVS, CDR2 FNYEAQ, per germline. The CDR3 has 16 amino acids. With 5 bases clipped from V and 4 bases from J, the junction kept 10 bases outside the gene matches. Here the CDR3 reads CASSLTGLAGRYEQYF. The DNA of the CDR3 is TGTGCCAGCAGCCTAACCGGACTAGCGGGTCGATACGAGCAGTACTTC.

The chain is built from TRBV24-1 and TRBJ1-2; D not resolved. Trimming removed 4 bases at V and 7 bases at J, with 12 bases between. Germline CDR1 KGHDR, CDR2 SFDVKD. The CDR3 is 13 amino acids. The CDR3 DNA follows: TGTGCCACCAGTGAAACCCCGCGCTCTGGCTACACCTTC. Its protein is CATSETPRSGYTF.

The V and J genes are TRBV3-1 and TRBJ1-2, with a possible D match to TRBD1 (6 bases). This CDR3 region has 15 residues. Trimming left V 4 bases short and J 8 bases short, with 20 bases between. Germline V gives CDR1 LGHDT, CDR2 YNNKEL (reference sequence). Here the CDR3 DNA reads TGTGCCAGCAGCCGATCCGGGGGCAGGGCAGACGGCTACACCTTC. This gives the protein CASSRSGGRADGYTF.

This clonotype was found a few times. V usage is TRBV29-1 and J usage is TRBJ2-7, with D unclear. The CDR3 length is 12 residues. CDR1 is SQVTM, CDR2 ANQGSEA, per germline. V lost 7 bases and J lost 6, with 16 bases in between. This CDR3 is CSGMTGPSEQYF. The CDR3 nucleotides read TGCAGCGGCATGACCGGCCCCTCCGAGCAGTACTTC.

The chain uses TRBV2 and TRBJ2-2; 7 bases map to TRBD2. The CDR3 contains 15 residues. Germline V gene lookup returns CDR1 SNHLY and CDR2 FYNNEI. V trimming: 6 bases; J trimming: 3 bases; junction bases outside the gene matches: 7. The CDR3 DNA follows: TGTGCCAGCAGCCCAGAGGGAGGGGACACCGGGGAGCTGTTTTTT. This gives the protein CASSPEGGDTGELFF.

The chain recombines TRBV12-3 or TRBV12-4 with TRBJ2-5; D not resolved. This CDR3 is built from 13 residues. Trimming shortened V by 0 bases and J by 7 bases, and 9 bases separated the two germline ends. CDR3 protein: CASSLAPWGTQYF. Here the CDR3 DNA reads TGTGCCAGCAGTTTAGCGCCTTGGGGGACCCAGTACTTC.

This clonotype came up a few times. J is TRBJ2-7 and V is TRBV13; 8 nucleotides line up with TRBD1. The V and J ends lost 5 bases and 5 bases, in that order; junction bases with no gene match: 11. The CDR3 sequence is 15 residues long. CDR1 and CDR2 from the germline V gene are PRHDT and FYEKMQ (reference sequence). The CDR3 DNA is TGTGCCAGCAGCCCCATCCAGGGGGCGTTGGACGAGCAGTACTTC. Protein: CASSPIQGALDEQYF.

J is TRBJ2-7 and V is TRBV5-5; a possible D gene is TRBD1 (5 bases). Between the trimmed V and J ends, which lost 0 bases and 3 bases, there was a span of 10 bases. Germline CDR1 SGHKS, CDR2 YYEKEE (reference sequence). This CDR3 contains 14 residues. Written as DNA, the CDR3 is TGTGCCAGCAGCTTGGTCACAGGTGTCTACGAGCAGTACTTC. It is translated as CASSLVTGVYEQYF.